This section outlines one T cell receptor (beta chain) sequence together with its context. The sample is drawn from a study of shared clonotypes between healthy human individuals. Germline V gene data show CDR1 as SGHDT and CDR2 as YYEEEE. J lost 5 bases, V lost 4 bases, and 6 bases had no gene match. The CDR3 is 15 residues long. Sequenced by immunoSEQ multiplex PCR; TCRdb stores in-frame clones only, minus some. The profile shows 2 million to 2.5 million clones, 85% to 95% of them singletons. The chain carries TRBV5-6 and TRBJ1-6, with 7 bases fitting TRBD1. Sequencing was carried out using naive CD4+ T cells sorted from blood. Specified subset: CD45RA+ positively selected. This sequence was found in a man in his late teens or twenties in good health. The CDR3 loop reads CASSLGTANNSPLHF. Written as DNA, the CDR3 is TGTGCCAGCAGCCTCGGGACAGCGAATAATTCACCCCTCCACTTT. Full variable domain (outside the CDR3, taken from reference TRBV5-6 and TRBJ1-6): DAGVTQSPTHLIKTRGQQVTLRCSPKSGHDTVSWYQQALGQGPQFIFQYYEEEERQRGNFPDRFSGHQFPNYSSELNVNALLLGDSALYLCASSLGTANNSPLHFGNGTRLTVT.